The 32 T cell receptor beta chains below were found in one sample sequenced in a study of T cells after yellow fever vaccination. From the 5' RACE reads, TCRdb called clonotypes with MiXCR, one entry per CDR3 protein. The sample gives some 300,000 distinct CDR3 sequences, approximately 10% of which show up once; around 3.1% is in the top ten. This material consisted of CD4+ T cells sorted from PBMCs, taken 5 days after the yellow fever booster vaccination. The receptors originated from a young man who received the YFV17D yellow fever vaccine.

This clonotype was seen a few times. The chain links TRBV20-1 to TRBJ2-1; 9 nucleotides match TRBD2. In germline, CDR1 is DFQATT, CDR2 SNEGSKA (reference sequence). This CDR3 comprises 15 residues. V was clipped by 1 base and J by 8 bases; unmatched bases: 9. The CDR3, as DNA: TGCAGTGCTAGAGTATTAGCGGGGGTGGTGTATGAGCAGTTCTTC. It encodes CSARVLAGVVYEQFF.

This sequence joins TRBV5-4 and TRBJ1-1, with D unclear. Deletions cut 0 bases from V and 8 bases from J, with 20 bases between. CDR3 size: 16 residues. In germline, CDR1 is SGHNT, CDR2 YYREEE (reference sequence). The CDR3 sequence is CASSLGINSLYHEAFF. The CDR3 DNA is TGTGCCAGCAGCTTGGGAATTAACAGCCTATATCACGAAGCTTTCTTT.

The rearrangement joins TRBV28 to TRBJ2-1; D is perhaps TRBD1 (5 bases). V dropped 5 bases and J dropped 9 bases, with 26 bases sitting between them. Germline V gene sequence: CDR1 MDHEN, CDR2 SYDVKM. CDR3 length: 17 amino acids. The chain's CDR3 is CASSHSPSGSFVGEQFF. DNA of the CDR3: TGTGCCAGCAGTCACTCTCCATCAGGGTCCTTTGTTGGTGAGCAGTTCTTC.

This clonotype has ten or more counts. This rearrangement joins TRBV4-1 to TRBJ2-2, with D perhaps being TRBD1 or TRBD2 (5 bases each). V was clipped by 3 bases and J by 6 bases, with 14 bases between them. The CDR3 is made up of 15 amino acids. Germline V gene lookup returns CDR1 MGHRA and CDR2 YSYEKL. The CDR3 DNA is TGCGCCAGCAGCCACCCAGCGTTGGGGGCCGGGGAGCTGTTTTTT. Translating gives CASSHPALGAGELFF.

The chain employs TRBV6-5 and TRBJ1-2; D might be TRBD1 (5 bases). This CDR3 region has 14 residues. Germline V CDR1 and CDR2: MNHEY, SVGAGI. V was cut by 0 bases and J by 4 bases, with 9 bases left in between. CDR3 loop: CASSYSSGIYGYTF. CDR3 sequence (DNA): TGTGCCAGCAGTTACTCCTCAGGGATCTATGGCTACACCTTC.

This clonotype was seen more than once but under ten times. The chain uses TRBV4-1 and TRBJ2-1; 11 bases agree with TRBD2. Germline CDR1 and CDR2: MGHRA and YSYEKL. This CDR3 is built from 17 residues. J lost 4 bases, V lost 5 bases, and 10 bases had no gene match. This CDR3 is CASSGLAGGFLYNEQFF. The CDR3 DNA is TGCGCCAGCAGCGGTTTAGCGGGGGGGTTCCTGTACAATGAGCAGTTCTTC.

This clonotype showed up just a few times. This chain links TRBV6-6 with TRBJ2-7, with D hard to call. The V gene's germline CDR1 is MNHNY and CDR2 SVGAGI (reference sequence). The CDR3 loop spans 13 amino acids. The V and J ends lost 6 bases and 7 bases respectively, with 16 bases between them. The CDR3 spells CASRPPGPGEQYF. In nucleotides, the CDR3 is TGTGCCAGCAGACCCCCCGGCCCTGGAGAGCAGTACTTC.

This clonotype has at least ten counts. The V gene is TRBV3-1, the J gene TRBJ1-1; no reliable D call. Between the trimmed V and J ends, which lost 1 base and 3 bases, there was a span of 9 bases. The V gene's germline CDR1 is LGHDT and CDR2 YNNKEL (reference sequence). The CDR3 contains 14 residues. CDR3 loop: CASSQGTLDTEAFF. The CDR3 DNA reads TGTGCCAGCAGCCAAGGGACGCTGGACACTGAAGCTTTCTTT. Full variable domain (remainder filled in from reference TRBV3-1 and TRBJ1-1): DTAVSQTPKYLVTQMGNDKSIKCEQNLGHDTMYWYKQDSKKFLKIMFSYNNKELIINETVPNRFSPKSPDKAHLNLHINSLELGDSAVYFCASSQGTLDTEAFFGQGTRLTVV.

The gene calls are TRBV5-1 and TRBJ1-3; D remains ambiguous. The germline V gene has CDR1 SGHRS and CDR2 YFSETQ. This CDR3 region has 16 residues. V dropped 4 bases and J dropped 0 bases, with 14 bases sitting between them. CDR3 nucleotide sequence: TGCGCCAGCAGCCCCGTTTCCAGCGGCTCTGGAAACACCATATATTTT. This encodes CASSPVSSGSGNTIYF.

This clonotype has ten or more counts. V usage is TRBV12-3 or TRBV12-4 and J usage is TRBJ2-2; D gene ambiguous. This CDR3 contains 16 residues. V was trimmed by 8 bases and J by 1 base, leaving 17 bases between them. This chain's CDR3 is CASGPPRQRNTGELFF. Written as DNA, the CDR3 is TGTGCCAGCGGCCCCCCGAGGCAGAGGAACACCGGGGAGCTGTTTTTT.

The chain employs TRBV12-3 or TRBV12-4 and TRBJ1-1, with a tentative D call TRBD1 (6 bases). The CDR3 is 14 residues long. V lost 6 bases to trimming and J lost 5 bases, with 16 bases between them. The CDR3, as DNA: TGTGCCAGCAGAAGGACAGCCACCGTGACTGAAGCTTTCTTT. It yields the protein CASRRTATVTEAFF.

V and J are TRBV19 and TRBJ1-1; TRBD1 might be the D (5 bases). Germline CDR1 is LNHDA and CDR2 is SQIVND (reference sequence). V lost 3 bases and J lost 1, with 9 bases in between. This CDR3 has 14 residues. The DNA of the CDR3 is TGTGCCAGTAGTATCCGCGGACAGAACACTGAAGCTTTCTTT. Encoded protein: CASSIRGQNTEAFF.

The V and J genes are TRBV4-3 and TRBJ1-1; D remains unclear. The V gene's germline CDR1 is LGHNA and CDR2 YSLEER. This CDR3 region has 14 residues. Trimming pared 0 bases from V and 6 bases from J, leaving 11 bases between. The CDR3 DNA follows: TGCGCCAGCAGCCAAGATCATGGGCGCTCTGAAGCTTTCTTT. This sequence encodes CASSQDHGRSEAFF.

This clonotype was detected many times. The genes are TRBV20-1 and TRBJ2-3; no definite D call. This CDR3 has 13 amino acids. Trimming removed 3 bases at V and 5 bases at J, with 12 bases between. Germline V gene data show CDR1 as DFQATT and CDR2 as SNEGSKA (reference sequence). The CDR3 DNA sequence: TGCAGTGCTAGGAGGAGCCCCAAAGATACGCAGTATTTT. Amino acid sequence: CSARRSPKDTQYF.

This clonotype was found many times. The V and J genes are TRBV7-9 and TRBJ1-3; a weak D match, TRBD1 (6 bases). Between the trimmed V and J ends, which lost 3 bases and 7 bases, there was a span of 10 bases. The CDR3 length is 13 residues. Germline lookup yields CDR1 SEHNR and CDR2 FQNEAQ (reference sequence). CDR3 loop: CASSFGQGNTIYF. The CDR3, as DNA: TGTGCCAGCAGCTTTGGGCAGGGGAACACCATATATTTT.

This clonotype was counted ten times or more. This chain links TRBV11-2 with TRBJ1-1; no definite D call. This CDR3 has 11 residues. V lost 6 bases and J 5 bases, leaving 7 bases between the germline ends. Germline loops: CDR1 SGHAT, CDR2 FQNNGV. CDR3 residues: CASRRGTEAFF. CDR3 bases: TGTGCCAGCAGACGGGGTACTGAAGCTTTCTTT.

This clonotype was counted between two and nine times. The genes are TRBV4-1 and TRBJ2-4, with TRBD2 identical over 11 bases. From germline, CDR1 is MGHRA and CDR2 YSYEKL. There are 17 residues in the CDR3. The ends lost 3 bases at V and 0 bases at J; junction bases unmatched: 4. CDR3 DNA sequence: TGCGCCAGCAGCCAGCCGCTAGCGGGGGGAGCCAAAAACATTCAGTACTTC. It is translated as CASSQPLAGGAKNIQYF.

The rearrangement joins TRBV12-3 or TRBV12-4 to TRBJ1-2, with 10 nucleotides matching TRBD1. The CDR3 totals 14 residues. V was pared by 5 bases and J by 8 bases, with 8 bases of the junction left unmatched. CDR3 amino acids: CASSPGQGVGGYTF. For the CDR3, the DNA is TGTGCCAGCAGTCCCGGACAGGGGGTGGGCGGCTACACCTTC.

This clonotype has only a few counts. V usage is TRBV7-2 and J usage is TRBJ2-7, with D uncertain. The V gene lost 1 base and the J gene lost 2 bases, with 12 bases spanning the gap. The germline V gene encodes CDR1 SGHTA and CDR2 FQGNSA. This CDR3 spans 15 amino acids. The CDR3 nucleotides read TGTGCCAGCAGCTTAGATTGGGATTCCCCCTACGAGCAGTACTTC. It specifies CASSLDWDSPYEQYF. The entire variable domain, with the rest obtained from reference TRBV7-2 and TRBJ2-7, is as follows: GAGVSQSPSNKVTEKGKDVELRCDPISGHTALYWYRQSLGQGLEFLIYFQGNSAPDKSGLPSDRFSAERTGGSVSTLTIQRTQQEDSAVYLCASSLDWDSPYEQYFGPGTRLTVT.

The rearrangement uses TRBV2 and TRBJ2-2; D might be TRBD2 (7 bases). The length of the CDR3 is 15 residues. CDR1 and CDR2 from the germline V gene are SNHLY and FYNNEI. Trimming stripped 5 bases from V and 4 bases from J, with 14 bases between. The CDR3 region is CASSPGGPSTGELFF. CDR3 DNA: TGTGCCAGCAGTCCCGGGGGGCCCTCCACCGGGGAGCTGTTTTTT.

This chain links TRBV5-1 with TRBJ2-3, with D perhaps TRBD2 (6 bases). CDR3 length equals 12 residues. Germline V gene lookup returns CDR1 SGHRS and CDR2 YFSETQ. The V and J ends lost 8 bases and 4 bases respectively, with 11 bases between them. As DNA, the CDR3 is TGCGCCAGTTCGGGGGATGCAGATACGCAGTATTTT. This codes for CASSGDADTQYF.

This clonotype was counted at least ten times. The CDR3 protein is CASSLAAGTSGNTIYF. CDR3 nucleotide sequence: TGCGCCAGCAGCTTGGCCGCGGGGACCTCTGGAAACACCATATATTTT. The chain uses TRBV5-1 and TRBJ1-3, with D perhaps matching TRBD1 (5 bases). V shed 0 bases and J shed 0 bases, with 10 bases lying between them. The CDR3 spans 16 residues. CDR1 is SGHRS, CDR2 YFSETQ, per germline.

This clonotype was recorded a few times. This chain joins TRBV12-3 or TRBV12-4 and TRBJ1-2; the D gene is possibly TRBD1 (6 bases). The CDR3 contains 16 residues. The V and J ends lost 5 bases and 7 bases respectively, with 23 bases between them. CDR3 amino acids: CASSPPDRGIPSGYTF. CDR3 nucleotides: TGTGCCAGCAGTCCTCCGGACAGAGGAATCCCTAGTGGCTACACCTTC.

This chain joins TRBV3-1 and TRBJ1-2; no definite D call. Germline V gene data show CDR1 as LGHDT and CDR2 as YNNKEL (reference sequence). The CDR3 totals 14 residues. With 0 bases removed from V and 8 bases from J, the gap between germline ends came to 13 bases. The CDR3 is CASSQDSNLSGYTF. The CDR3, as DNA: TGTGCCAGCAGCCAAGATTCGAACCTTAGCGGCTACACCTTC.

This clonotype was seen a few times. The chain is built from TRBV5-5 and TRBJ1-1; 7 positions match TRBD1. This CDR3 comprises 14 residues. Germline-derived CDR1 and CDR2 are SGHKS and YYEKEE (reference sequence). The V and J ends lost 4 bases and 0 bases, in that order; junction bases with no gene match: 3. The CDR3 DNA follows: TGTGCCAGCAGCCGACAGGGTCTGAACACTGAAGCTTTCTTT. Its translation is CASSRQGLNTEAFF. Based on the CDR3 plus reference TRBV5-5 and TRBJ1-1, the full variable domain is DAGVTQSPTHLIKTRGQQVTLRCSPISGHKSVSWYQQVLGQGPQFIFQYYEKEERGRGNFPDRFSARQFPNYSSELNVNALLLGDSALYLCASSRQGLNTEAFFGQGTRLTVV.

V usage is TRBV5-1 and J usage is TRBJ1-1; maybe TRBD1 (6 bases). V lost 0 bases, J lost 5 bases, and 11 bases lay in between. The CDR3 has 14 amino acids. The V gene's germline CDR1 is SGHRS and CDR2 YFSETQ. The DNA for the CDR3 is TGCGCCAGCAGCTTGGATAGTCAGGGGACTGAAGCTTTCTTT. Residues: CASSLDSQGTEAFF.

The chain joins TRBV5-6 to TRBJ2-1; 7 bases align to TRBD1. From germline, CDR1 is SGHDT and CDR2 YYEEEE. Trimming cost V 0 bases and J 6 bases; bases outside gene matches: 6. CDR3 length equals 15 residues. CDR3 DNA sequence: TGTGCCAGCAGCTTGGCCAGGACAGGTTTCAATGAGCAGTTCTTC. This codes for CASSLARTGFNEQFF.

This clonotype was counted a few times. The V and J genes are TRBV6-5 and TRBJ1-1; 10 bases match TRBD1. Germline trimming cut 0 bases from V and 5 bases from J; bases unmatched to any gene: 15. The CDR3 length is 19 residues. Germline CDR1 reads MNHEY; CDR2 reads SVGAGI. This CDR3 is CASSYSTGTGAFGGTEAFF. For the CDR3, the DNA is TGTGCCAGCAGTTACTCGACCGGGACAGGGGCTTTCGGTGGGACTGAAGCTTTCTTT.

This clonotype was counted between two and nine times. The chain recombines TRBV11-2 with TRBJ1-1; 7 nucleotides align to TRBD1. This CDR3 spans 15 amino acids. V gave up 8 bases and J gave up 0 bases; unmatched junction bases: 9. Per the germline V gene, CDR1 is SGHAT and CDR2 is FQNNGV. The CDR3 sequence: CASRQGVKVNTEAFF. CDR3 nucleotide sequence: TGTGCCAGCCGCCAGGGGGTCAAGGTGAACACTGAAGCTTTCTTT.

This clonotype was counted many times. The chain links TRBV7-9 to TRBJ2-1; 12 bases are a match to TRBD2. V gave up 2 bases and J gave up 7 bases; unmatched junction bases: 3. Germline-derived CDR1 and CDR2 are SEHNR and FQNEAQ (reference sequence). The CDR3 is 15 amino acids. In DNA, the CDR3 is TGTGCCAGCAGCTTACAGACTAGCGGGGGAAATGAGCAGTTCTTC. Protein: CASSLQTSGGNEQFF.

This chain joins TRBV28 and TRBJ2-3; D is uncertain. The germline gives CDR1 MDHEN, CDR2 SYDVKM. CDR3 length: 15 residues. V dropped 5 bases and J dropped 6 bases, with 18 bases sitting between them. The CDR3 coding sequence is TGTGCCAGCAGTCCTCTTGCACTTCTCTCGGATACGCAGTATTTT. Translation gives CASSPLALLSDTQYF.

The V gene is TRBV6-6, the J gene TRBJ1-4; no firm D call. There are 13 residues in the CDR3. Germline values: CDR1 MNHNY, CDR2 SVGAGI (reference sequence). Trimming removed 8 bases at V and 8 bases at J, with 15 bases between. CDR3 nucleotides: TGTGCCAGCTGTTCCCAGATAGGAGAAAAACTGTTTTTT. Its protein product is CASCSQIGEKLFF.